This T cell receptor (beta chain) is from a study of beta chain features in type 1 diabetes. Since all of the isolated RNA was reverse transcribed, expressed TCRB transcripts were what got sequenced. Naive, central memory and regulatory T cell samples produced a mean of roughly 3.8 million reads. Some clones are missing from TCRdb's copy, which holds only in-frame ones; the method was immunoSEQ multiplex PCR. Of 150,000 or so clones listed, roughly 11% are singletons. Study-level points and caveats: In every one of the four CD4+ subsets, TCRB CDR3s were moderately but significantly shorter in Type 1 diabetes patients.

To note about this clone: Its target is unknown.

Germline V gene sequence: CDR1 SGHRS, CDR2 YFSETQ. V was pared by 0 bases and J by 3 bases, with 10 bases between. The CDR3 has 14 amino acids. This receptor was identified in a man younger than 35 in good health. V and J are TRBV5-1 and TRBJ2-7, with D hard to call. The source material was central memory CD4+ T cells from blood. The CDR3 spells CASSLDQIYYEQYF. CDR3 coding DNA: TGCGCCAGCAGCTTGGACCAGATCTACTACGAGCAGTACTTC.